The clone carrying this T cell receptor (beta chain) was seen a single time. The sample originates from a study of blood T cell repertoires in COVID-19. On the study more broadly: COVID-19 samples from acute and convalescent phases originated in the United States, Italy and Spain.

This CDR3 has 15 residues. V was trimmed by 2 bases and J by 4 bases, leaving 15 bases between them. Germline loops: CDR1 SGHNT, CDR2 YYREEE (reference sequence). Sequenced by immunoSEQ multiplex PCR; TCRdb stores in-frame clones only, minus some. The sample shows some 150,000 clones, approximately 80% of them seen only once. The J gene is TRBJ1-2, the V gene TRBV5-4, with D possibly being TRBD1 (5 bases). The TCR sequence derives from a woman aged 80 or over with active or convalescent COVID-19. Sequenced material: peripheral blood. The CDR3 reads CASSFGDGGLYGYTF. The DNA for the CDR3 is TGTGCCAGCAGCTTTGGGGATGGGGGACTCTATGGCTACACCTTC.